Listed here is a single T cell receptor beta chain. What it binds is not known. This CDR3 region has 16 residues. V gave up 3 bases and J gave up 4 bases; unmatched junction bases: 4. Germline CDR1 is MGHRA and CDR2 is YSYEKL. The 120-subject validation cohort, separate from the 666-subject first cohort, included the donors. Using immunoSEQ multiplex PCR, the repertoire was profiled, and TCRdb retains in-frame clones only, with some absent. The sample holds 300,000 to 400,000 clones; around 86% are singletons and the top ten take roughly 0.75%. The data stem from a study of cytomegalovirus exposure and HLA in healthy donors. Study-level results: Among TCR sequences, most were rare, though some public TCRs appeared in many donors. According to reports, the classifier identified cytomegalovirus status with high specificity and sensitivity. The study put 150 to 200 TCR beta chains on its list as cytomegalovirus-associated.

The rearrangement joins TRBV4-1 to TRBJ2-1, with 12 nucleotides matching TRBD2. The source of this sequence is a woman under 30 in good health and CMV-seronegative. Sequenced sample: PBMCs. The CDR3 protein is CASSHTSGGRYNEQFF. The DNA for the CDR3 is TGCGCCAGCAGCCACACTAGCGGGGGGCGATACAATGAGCAGTTCTTC.